This TCR beta chain was identified in a study of vaccination effects on CD4 cells after COVID-19. This CDR3 comprises 16 residues. In germline, CDR1 is SGHRS, CDR2 YFSETQ. After removal of 4 bases from V and 2 bases from J, the junction contained 8 bases not matched to a gene. Note on this clone: Antigen unknown.

CD4+ T cells specific for antigen were expanded with viral peptide pools by the ViraFEST assay before sequencing. At the end of about ten days of culture, CD4+ T cells were isolated. Nobody among the vaccine recipients had prior SARS-CoV-2 infection (nucleocapsid antibodies were negative). A half-volume exchange with IL-2 medium occurred on days 3 and 7. Clones were sequenced by immunoSEQ multiplex PCR, and TCRdb holds only the in-frame ones, with some missing. The repertoire holds about 43,000 clones, around 78% seen once, with roughly 10% in the top ten. This specimen consisted of CD4+ T cells from PBMCs cultured with SARS-CoV-2 spike peptides, obtained before COVID-19 vaccination. The rearrangement links TRBV5-1 to TRBJ2-2; TRBD2 matches at 7 bases. This TCR was sampled from a human donor who received a COVID-19 vaccine. CDR3 nucleotides: TGCGCCAGCAGCGTAGGACTAGTGGGAAACACCGGGGAGCTGTTTTTT. Its protein is CASSVGLVGNTGELFF.